These 14 T cell receptor beta chains originate from one sample sequenced in a study of T-cell reconstitution after alpha-beta-depleted transplantation in children. Unique molecular identifiers were incorporated when the TCRbeta library was constructed. TCRdb re-derived calls from the PCR reads in MiXCR, one entry per CDR3 protein. The sample lists some 600,000 distinct CDR3 sequences, about 15% occurring once. Specimen: PBMCs from the stem cell graft donor, collected from the stem cell graft. The receptors shown here come from a human donor who donated a stem cell graft to a child with acute myeloid leukemia.

V is TRBV11-2 and J is TRBJ1-3; weak D call: TRBD1 (6 bases). The CDR3 totals 17 residues. Trimming shortened V by 4 bases and J by 0 bases, and 16 bases separated the two germline ends. Germline V lookup: CDR1 SGHAT, CDR2 FQNNGV. The chain's CDR3 is CASSSSTGGTSGNTIYF. The DNA for the CDR3 is TGTGCCAGCAGCTCCTCGACAGGCGGAACCTCTGGAAACACCATATATTTT.

This clonotype was seen a few times. The rearrangement joins TRBV5-1 to TRBJ2-1, with D possibly being TRBD2 (6 bases). The CDR3 is 13 amino acids. Trimming shortened V by 5 bases and J by 8 bases, and 14 bases separated the two germline ends. Looked up from germline, CDR1 is SGHRS and CDR2 is YFSETQ. The CDR3 loop is CASRPDPSDEQFF. Here the CDR3 DNA reads TGCGCCAGCAGACCTGACCCTAGCGATGAGCAGTTCTTC.

The chain uses TRBV12-3 or TRBV12-4 and TRBJ1-1; D may be TRBD1 (6 bases). Trimming took 8 bases from V and 1 from J, leaving 20 bases between them. The CDR3 is 16 residues long. For the CDR3, the DNA is TGTGCCAGCCCCCCCACGGGGGGCGGTTGGAACACTGAAGCTTTCTTT. It specifies CASPPTGGGWNTEAFF.

This clonotype was counted only a few times. The V and J genes are TRBV4-3 and TRBJ1-5; D not certain. The CDR3 totals 13 residues. V dropped 0 bases and J dropped 6 bases, with 6 bases sitting between them. CDR1 is LGHNA and CDR2 is YSLEER in the germline V gene. The CDR3 loop is CASSQDRPQPQHF. The CDR3 coding sequence is TGCGCCAGCAGCCAAGATCGGCCTCAGCCCCAGCATTTT.

This chain joins TRBV4-1 and TRBJ1-1; the D is unclear. Trimming removed 4 bases from V and 2 bases from J, with 20 bases in between. The CDR3 is 17 residues long. The germline gives CDR1 MGHRA, CDR2 YSYEKL. The CDR3 loop reads CASSLLEDGDYNTEAFF. CDR3 nucleotide sequence: TGCGCCAGCAGCCTCTTAGAGGACGGAGACTACAACACTGAAGCTTTCTTT.

This clonotype was counted a few times. The rearrangement links TRBV24-1 to TRBJ1-2, with unresolved D. Germline CDR1 and CDR2: KGHDR and SFDVKD. The ends were cut back, 4 bases at V and 2 bases at J, with 4 bases in the middle. This CDR3 is built from 12 residues. CDR3 amino acids: CATSDPNYGYTF. Written as DNA, the CDR3 is TGTGCCACCAGTGACCCGAACTATGGCTACACCTTC.

With regard to this clonotype: A much bigger clone sits one base away, suggesting this may be a read error. The rearrangement links TRBV10-3 to TRBJ2-5; D is unresolved. This CDR3 is built from 15 residues. Germline V CDR1 and CDR2: ENHRY, SYGVKD. CDR3 residues: CAISESKQTQETEYF. CDR3 in DNA: TGTGCCATCAGTGAGTCGAAACAGACCCAAGAGACCGAGTACTTC.

J is TRBJ1-5 and V is TRBV5-6; no reliable D call. V gave up 3 bases and J gave up 4 bases, with 11 bases separating them. The CDR3 sequence is 14 residues long. Germline V lookup: CDR1 SGHDT, CDR2 YYEEEE. CDR3: CASSSGGWNQPQHF. CDR3 nucleotides: TGTGCCAGCAGCTCAGGAGGGTGGAATCAGCCCCAGCATTTT.

This clonotype was seen repeatedly, ten times or more. This chain uses TRBV15 with TRBJ2-2; no reliable D call. V lost 2 bases and J lost 1, with 5 bases in between. Looked up from germline, CDR1 is LNHNV and CDR2 is YYDKDF (reference sequence). The CDR3 is made up of 14 amino acids. CDR3 in amino acids: CATSRTRNTGELFF. The CDR3 nucleotides are TGTGCCACCAGCAGAACTCGGAACACCGGGGAGCTGTTTTTT.

This clonotype came up many times. The chain joins TRBV20-1 to TRBJ2-5; possible D gene TRBD1, 5 bases. Germline V gene sequence: CDR1 DFQATT, CDR2 SNEGSKA (reference sequence). The CDR3 loop spans 13 amino acids. V lost 3 bases to trimming and J lost 0 bases, with 8 bases between them. CDR3 DNA: TGCAGTGCTAGGGACATCAACCAAGAGACCCAGTACTTC. This sequence encodes CSARDINQETQYF.

This clonotype was observed a handful of times. The genes are TRBV27 and TRBJ2-7, with 9 bases identical to TRBD1. Trimming took 0 bases from V and 0 from J; bases not matched to a gene: 3. CDR3 size: 16 residues. In germline, CDR1 is MNHEY, CDR2 SMNVEV (reference sequence). The CDR3 region is CASSLSGTGNSYEQYF. CDR3 nucleotide sequence: TGTGCCAGCAGTTTATCGGGGACAGGGAACTCCTACGAGCAGTACTTC.

A few counts support this clonotype. The chain is built from TRBV24-1 and TRBJ2-1; the match to TRBD2 covers 10 bases. Trimming took 4 bases from V and 12 from J; bases not matched to a gene: 5. CDR1 and CDR2 (germline): KGHDR, SFDVKD. The CDR3 has 13 amino acids. The CDR3, as DNA: TGTGCCACCAGTGACTTACTAGCGGGGTGGCAGTTCTTC. The encoded protein is CATSDLLAGWQFF.

This clonotype occurred many times. The chain carries TRBV7-2 and TRBJ1-2; TRBD1 matches 10 bases. Trimming at V came to 3 bases and at J to 5 bases, leaving 6 bases not matched to a gene. CDR1 SGHTA and CDR2 FQGNSA come from the germline V gene. The CDR3 is 15 amino acids. In DNA, the CDR3 is TGTGCCAGCAGCTTGTGGACAGGGGGAGGATATGGCTACACCTTC. As protein: CASSLWTGGGYGYTF.

Ten or more counts support this clonotype. CDR3 sequence reads: CASSTRGQGWKSDEKLFF. The CDR3 DNA reads as TGTGCCAGCAGCACACGTGGACAGGGTTGGAAGTCCGATGAAAAACTGTTTTTT. V gene TRBV5-6 combines with J gene TRBJ1-4; the match to TRBD1 covers 8 bases. Germline V gene sequence: CDR1 SGHDT, CDR2 YYEEEE. CDR3 length equals 18 residues. Trimming removed 4 bases from V and 6 bases from J; junction bases left unmatched: 17.